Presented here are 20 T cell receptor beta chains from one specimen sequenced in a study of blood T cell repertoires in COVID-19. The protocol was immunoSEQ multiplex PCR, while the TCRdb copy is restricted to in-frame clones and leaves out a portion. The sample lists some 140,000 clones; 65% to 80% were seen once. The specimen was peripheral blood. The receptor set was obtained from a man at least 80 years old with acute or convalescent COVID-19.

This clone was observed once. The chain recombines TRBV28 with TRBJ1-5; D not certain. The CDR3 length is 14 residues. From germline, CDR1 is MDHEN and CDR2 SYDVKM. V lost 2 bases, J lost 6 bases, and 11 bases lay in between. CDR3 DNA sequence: TGTGCCAGCAGTTTAGTCGGAGCTTGTCAGCCCCAGCATTTT. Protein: CASSLVGACQPQHF.

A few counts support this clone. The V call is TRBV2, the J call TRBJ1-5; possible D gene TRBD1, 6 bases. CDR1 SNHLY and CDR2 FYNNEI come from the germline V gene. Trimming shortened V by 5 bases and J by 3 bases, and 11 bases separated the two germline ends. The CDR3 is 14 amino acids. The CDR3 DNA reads TGTGCCAGCAGTCGGGACACTGTCAATCAGCCCCAGCATTTT. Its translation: CASSRDTVNQPQHF.

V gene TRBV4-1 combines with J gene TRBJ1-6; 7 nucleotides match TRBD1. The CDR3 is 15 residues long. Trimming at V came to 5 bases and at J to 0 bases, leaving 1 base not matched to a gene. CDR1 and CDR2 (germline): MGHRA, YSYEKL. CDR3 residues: CASSSGGSYNSPLHF. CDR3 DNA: TGCGCCAGCAGCTCAGGGGGCTCCTATAATTCACCCCTCCACTTT.

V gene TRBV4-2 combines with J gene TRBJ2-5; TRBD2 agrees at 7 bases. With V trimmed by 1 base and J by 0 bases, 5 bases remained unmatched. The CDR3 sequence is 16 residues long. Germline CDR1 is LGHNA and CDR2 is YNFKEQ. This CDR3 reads CASSQVQGGYQETQYF. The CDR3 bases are TGTGCCAGCAGCCAAGTCCAGGGAGGGTACCAAGAGACCCAGTACTTC.

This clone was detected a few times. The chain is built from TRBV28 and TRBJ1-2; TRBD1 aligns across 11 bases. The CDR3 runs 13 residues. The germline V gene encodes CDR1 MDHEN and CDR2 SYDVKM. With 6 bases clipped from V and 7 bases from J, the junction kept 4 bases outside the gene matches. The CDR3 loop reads CASSPGQGGGYTF. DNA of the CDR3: TGTGCCAGCAGCCCGGGACAGGGGGGTGGCTACACCTTC.

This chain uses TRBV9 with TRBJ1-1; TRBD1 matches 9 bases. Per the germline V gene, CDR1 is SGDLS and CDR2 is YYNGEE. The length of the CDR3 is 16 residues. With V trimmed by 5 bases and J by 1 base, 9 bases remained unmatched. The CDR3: CASSLGDRDRNTEAFF. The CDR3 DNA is TGTGCCAGCAGTCTCGGGGACAGGGACCGGAACACTGAAGCTTTCTTT.

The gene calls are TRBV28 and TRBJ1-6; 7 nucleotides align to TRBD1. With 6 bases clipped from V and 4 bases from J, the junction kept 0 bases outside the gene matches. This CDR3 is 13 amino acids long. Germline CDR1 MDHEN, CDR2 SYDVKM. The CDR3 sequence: CASRGQYNSPLHF. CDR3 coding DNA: TGTGCCAGCAGGGGACAGTATAATTCACCCCTCCACTTT.

CDR3 in DNA: TGTGCCAGCAGCTTATATGACAGGGTTCCCTCCTACGAGCAGTACTTC. Its translation is CASSLYDRVPSYEQYF. V gene TRBV5-6 combines with J gene TRBJ2-7; 7 bases line up with TRBD1. Trimming removed 2 bases from V and 0 bases from J; junction bases left unmatched: 8. This CDR3 spans 16 amino acids. Germline loops: CDR1 SGHDT, CDR2 YYEEEE. The variable domain in full, with the rest retrieved from reference TRBV5-6 and TRBJ2-7, is DAGVTQSPTHLIKTRGQQVTLRCSPKSGHDTVSWYQQALGQGPQFIFQYYEEEERQRGNFPDRFSGHQFPNYSSELNVNALLLGDSALYLCASSLYDRVPSYEQYFGPGTRLTVT.

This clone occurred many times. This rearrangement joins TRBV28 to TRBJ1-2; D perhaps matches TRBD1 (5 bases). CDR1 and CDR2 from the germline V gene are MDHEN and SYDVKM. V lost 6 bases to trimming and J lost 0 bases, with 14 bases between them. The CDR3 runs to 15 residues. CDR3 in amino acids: CASSGSGNTNYGYTF. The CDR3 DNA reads TGTGCCAGCAGCGGATCAGGGAATACTAACTATGGCTACACCTTC.

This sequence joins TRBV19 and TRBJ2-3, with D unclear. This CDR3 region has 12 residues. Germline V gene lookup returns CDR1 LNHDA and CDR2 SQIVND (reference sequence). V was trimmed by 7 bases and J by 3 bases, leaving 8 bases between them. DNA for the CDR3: TGTGCCAGTAATGTCGGGACAGATACGCAGTATTTT. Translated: CASNVGTDTQYF.

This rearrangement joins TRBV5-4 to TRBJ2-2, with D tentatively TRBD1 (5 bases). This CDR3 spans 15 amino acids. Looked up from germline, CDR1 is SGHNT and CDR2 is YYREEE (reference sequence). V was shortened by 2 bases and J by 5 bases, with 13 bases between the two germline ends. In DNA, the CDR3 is TGTGCCAGCAGCTTTAGGGGATCGGTTACCGGGGAGCTGTTTTTT. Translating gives CASSFRGSVTGELFF.

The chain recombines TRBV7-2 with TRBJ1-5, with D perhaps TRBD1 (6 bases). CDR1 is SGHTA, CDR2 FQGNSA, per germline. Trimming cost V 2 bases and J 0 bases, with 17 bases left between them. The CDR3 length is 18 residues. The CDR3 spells CASSLTRQGTYSNQPQHF. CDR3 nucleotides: TGTGCCAGCAGCTTAACTCGGCAGGGGACCTATAGCAATCAGCCCCAGCATTTT.

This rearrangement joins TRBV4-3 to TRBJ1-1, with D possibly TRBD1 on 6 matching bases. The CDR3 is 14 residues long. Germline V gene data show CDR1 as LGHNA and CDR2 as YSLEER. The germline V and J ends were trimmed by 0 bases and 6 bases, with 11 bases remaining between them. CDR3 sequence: CASSQDGGGAEAFF. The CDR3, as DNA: TGCGCCAGCAGCCAAGATGGCGGGGGCGCTGAAGCTTTCTTT.

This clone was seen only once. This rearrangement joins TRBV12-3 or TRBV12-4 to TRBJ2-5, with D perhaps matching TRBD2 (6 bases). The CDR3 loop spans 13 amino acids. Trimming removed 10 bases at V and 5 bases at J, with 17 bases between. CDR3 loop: CATSTGVEETQYF. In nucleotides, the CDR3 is TGTGCCACCTCAACGGGGGTAGAGGAGACCCAGTACTTC.

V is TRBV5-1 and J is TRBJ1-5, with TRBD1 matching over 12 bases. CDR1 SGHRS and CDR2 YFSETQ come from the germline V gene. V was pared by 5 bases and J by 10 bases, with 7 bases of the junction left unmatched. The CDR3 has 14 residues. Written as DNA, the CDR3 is TGCGCCAGCAGTCCCCGGGGACAGGGGGCTCCCCAGCATTTT. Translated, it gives CASSPRGQGAPQHF.

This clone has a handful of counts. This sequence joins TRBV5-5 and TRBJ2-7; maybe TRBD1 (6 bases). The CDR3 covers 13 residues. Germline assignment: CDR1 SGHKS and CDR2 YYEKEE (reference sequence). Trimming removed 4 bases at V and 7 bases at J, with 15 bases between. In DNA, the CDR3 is TGTGCCAGCAGCGCGACACAGGGTGATGAGCAGTACTTC. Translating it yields CASSATQGDEQYF.

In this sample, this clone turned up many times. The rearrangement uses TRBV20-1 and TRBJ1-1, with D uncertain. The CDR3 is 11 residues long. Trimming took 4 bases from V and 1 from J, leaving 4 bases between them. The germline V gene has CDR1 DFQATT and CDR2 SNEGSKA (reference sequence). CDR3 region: CSAIQNTEAFF. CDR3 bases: TGCAGTGCTATCCAGAACACTGAAGCTTTCTTT.

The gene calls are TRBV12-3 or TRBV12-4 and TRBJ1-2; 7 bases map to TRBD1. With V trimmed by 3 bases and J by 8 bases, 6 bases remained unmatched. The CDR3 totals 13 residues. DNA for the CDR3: TGTGCCAGCAGTTTCGACAGGGCCCGCGGCTACACCTTC. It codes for CASSFDRARGYTF.

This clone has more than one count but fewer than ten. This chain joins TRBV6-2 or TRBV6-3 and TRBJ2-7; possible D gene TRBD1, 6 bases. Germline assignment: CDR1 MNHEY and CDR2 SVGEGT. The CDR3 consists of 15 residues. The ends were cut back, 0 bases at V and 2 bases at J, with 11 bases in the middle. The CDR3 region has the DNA TGTGCCAGCAGTTACTCGACAGGTTCCGCCTACGAGCAGTACTTC. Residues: CASSYSTGSAYEQYF.

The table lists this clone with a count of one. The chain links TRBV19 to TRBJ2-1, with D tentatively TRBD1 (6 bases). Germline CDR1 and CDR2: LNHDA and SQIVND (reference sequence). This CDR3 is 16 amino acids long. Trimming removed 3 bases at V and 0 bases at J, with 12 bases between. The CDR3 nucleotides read TGTGCCAGTAGTATCCCAGGGGCCCGCTCCTACAATGAGCAGTTCTTC. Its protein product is CASSIPGARSYNEQFF.